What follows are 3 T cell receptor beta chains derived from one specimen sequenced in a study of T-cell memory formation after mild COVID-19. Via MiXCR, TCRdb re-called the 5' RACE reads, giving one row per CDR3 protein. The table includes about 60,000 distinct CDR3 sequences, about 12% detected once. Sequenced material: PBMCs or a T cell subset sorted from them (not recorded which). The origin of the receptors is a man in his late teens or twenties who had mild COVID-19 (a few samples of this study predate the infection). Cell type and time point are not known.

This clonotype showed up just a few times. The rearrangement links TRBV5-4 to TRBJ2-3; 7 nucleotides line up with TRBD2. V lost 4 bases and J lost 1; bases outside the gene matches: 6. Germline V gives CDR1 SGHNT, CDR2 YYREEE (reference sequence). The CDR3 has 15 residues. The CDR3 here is CASSPRGGGTDTQYF. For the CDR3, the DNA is TGTGCCAGCAGCCCTCGCGGGGGAGGCACAGATACGCAGTATTTT.

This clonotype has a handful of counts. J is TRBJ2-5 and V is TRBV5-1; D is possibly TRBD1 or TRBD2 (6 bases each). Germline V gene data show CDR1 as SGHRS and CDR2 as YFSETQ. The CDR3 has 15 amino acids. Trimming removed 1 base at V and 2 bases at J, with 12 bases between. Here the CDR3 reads CASSLSGGGQETQYF. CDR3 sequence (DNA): TGCGCCAGCAGCTTGTCCGGGGGCGGGCAAGAGACCCAGTACTTC.

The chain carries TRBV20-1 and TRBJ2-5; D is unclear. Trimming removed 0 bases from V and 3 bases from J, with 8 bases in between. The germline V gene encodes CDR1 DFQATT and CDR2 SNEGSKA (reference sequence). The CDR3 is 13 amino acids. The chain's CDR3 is CSARDRAEETQYF. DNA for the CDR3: TGCAGTGCTAGAGATCGGGCAGAAGAGACCCAGTACTTC.